Each of the 7 T cell receptor beta chains below was sequenced from the same sample in a study of monozygotic twins with inflammatory bowel disease. Using the 5' RACE reads, TCRdb records one entry per CDR3 protein without DNA. The repertoire table contains 200,000 to 250,000 distinct CDR3 sequences. The sequenced material came from blood. The receptors here all came from a human donor with ulcerative colitis or Crohn's disease, or a healthy co-twin of an affected twin (not recorded which).

This chain joins TRBV20-1 and TRBJ2-1; as DNA is missing, the TRBD2 call by TCRdb cannot be tested. The CDR3 is made up of 12 amino acids. Germline CDR1 and CDR2: DFQATT and SNEGSKA (reference sequence). The CDR3 protein is CSARDVRGLKFF.

The rearrangement uses TRBV5-1 and TRBJ1-1; TCRdb gives TRBD1 as the D gene, but with no DNA this cannot be confirmed. CDR3 length equals 17 residues. CDR1 and CDR2 (germline): SGHRS, YFSETQ. CDR3 sequence: CASSLAVLGTGDTEAFF.

This chain joins TRBV27 and TRBJ2-1; the D gene TCRdb calls, TRBD2, cannot be checked with no DNA. CDR3 size: 13 residues. Germline V gives CDR1 MNHEY, CDR2 SMNVEV (reference sequence). The CDR3 reads CASSFSGGIEQFF.

The chain has TRBV29-1 and TRBJ1-4. This CDR3 comprises 11 residues. CDR1 SQVTM and CDR2 ANQGSEA come from the germline V gene. Here the CDR3 reads CSVEWAEKLFF.

The CDR3 spells CASSLLAGAYNEQFF. V is TRBV5-1 and J is TRBJ2-1; with no DNA, the TCRdb D assignment of TRBD2 cannot be verified. Germline-derived CDR1 and CDR2 are SGHRS and YFSETQ. CDR3 length: 15 amino acids.

The chain carries TRBV7-9 and TRBJ2-5; TCRdb gives TRBD2 as the D gene, but with no DNA this cannot be confirmed. Germline V CDR1 and CDR2: SEHNR, FQNEAQ (reference sequence). The CDR3 covers 14 residues. CDR3: CASSLGGGSETQCF.

The J gene is TRBJ2-2, the V gene TRBV12-3 or TRBV12-4; TCRdb lists TRBD1, though no DNA is available to test this call. The CDR3 is 16 residues long. The CDR3 sequence is CASSLDRGDGTGELFF.